This T cell receptor beta chain was profiled in a study of shared clonotypes between healthy human individuals (dated by TCRdb to 2020 to 2021). About the full investigation: Two women and three men aged 18 to 49 years were included in the cohort. Per donor, three plates each were used for CD4 naive and CD4 memory, two for CD8 naive, and one for CD8 memory. To estimate repertoire size and how much clonotype sharing occurs between individuals, the study deeply sequenced the blood TCR repertoires of roughly 5 healthy adults. Libraries were prepared and TCR repertoires were sequenced by different laboratories using diverse techniques, in order to increase sequencing depth and limit assay-specific biases. Per donor, leukapheresis produced somewhere between about 0.9 and 9.5 billion PBMCs.

Study-wide findings and limitations: Larger estimated clonotype richness was generally found for naive subsets than for memory subsets. Sampling was restricted to blood, and TCR repertoires in tissues likely differ from the TCR repertoires found in blood. Sharing across a few donors was observed for approximately 5% of naive CD4, over 3% of naive CD8, 2% to 2.5% of memory CD4, and roughly 0.4% of memory CD8 clonotypes. Higher generation probabilities were observed for clonotypes shared by all four sorted-subset donors than for non-shared clonotypes. Because the study included a small number of donors, the genetic and exposure-history diversity represented was limited. Pairwise subsampling indicated that sequencing depth was expected to affect the degree of clonotype sharing among donors. Even with the large sequencing depth, rarefaction of the sorted-subset datasets indicated that sequencing was incomplete.

The donors were healthy, HIV-negative adults who had no recently reported acute infections or vaccinations. Every donor was a Caucasian adult residing in Nashville, Tennessee, USA. CD4+ T cells were enriched by magnetic negative selection, after which naive cells were positively selected on CD45RA and the negative fraction was taken as the memory subset. Blood was collected by leukapheresis, and PBMCs were isolated by Ficoll-Histopaque density gradient centrifugation and then cryopreserved in liquid nitrogen vapor phase. Analytical flow cytometry was used to check the purity and quantity of each magnetically sorted T cell population. Genomic DNA was isolated from each sorted fraction and quantified by UV absorbance on a Nanodrop 2000c. The CDR3 numbers 16 residues from cysteine through phenylalanine. This entry keeps only the CDR3 DNA: 48 bases, framed from base 1. Using the deep immunoSEQ assay, TCR CDR3 regions were amplified from genomic DNA by multiplex PCR. Genomic DNA extracted from each cell subset was distributed evenly over all wells of several immunoSEQ 96-well plates, and each plate served as one replicate. For sorted subsets, each replicate PCR was loaded with 200 ng genomic DNA, equivalent to approximately 33,000 T cell genomes. The purified libraries were quantified using a Qubit 3.0 fluorometer, sized with a Bioanalyzer 2100, and then quantified again using the KAPA Library Quantification kit. Every immunoSEQ 96-well plate was sequenced on a separate single-read 150-cycle Illumina NextSeq 550 flow cell. For the original study's pipeline: Because only junctional sequences without quality scores were contained in the immunoSEQ output, filtering matching that applied to full-length reads could not be performed. Sequences were annotated with PyIR, a Python wrapper for IgBLAST v1.9, and V/J genes and CDR3 were assigned using IMGT germline references. Any read was removed if the V/J assignment was weak (E-value above 1e-6), the CDR3 was missing, or the read contained stop codons, out-of-frame junctions, or ambiguous translated residues. V3J clonotypes were defined as sequences sharing the same inferred V gene, J gene, and CDR3 amino acid sequence. To compute the percentage overlap between repertoires, the number of shared unique clonotypes was divided by the size of the smaller repertoire. RTK rarefaction, the Chao1 estimator, and Recon v2.1 estimates of unobserved clonotypes were used to assess repertoire richness. OLGA was used to compute generation probabilities for all TCRbeta clonotypes that the gDNA method yielded from a handful of donors. TCRdb provides this immuneACCESS table in a form limited to in-frame rearrangements. Some clones are lacking; in checked studies, under half of them reflect an unresolved V gene, and why the rest are absent is not known. D and trimming come from the DNA, and the V and J calls and clone size come from that table. This sample comprises 550,000 to 850,000 clones, about 74% of them detected only once. The ten largest make up approximately 1.7% of the sample.

A word on this clone: Its antigen is still unknown. It has no much larger one-base neighbor in the sample; base qualities were not kept.

The chain employs TRBV21-1 and TRBJ2-7; TRBD1 is the table's D call, not checked against the DNA. TRBV21-1 is given as a pseudogene. The TCR comes from a woman in her thirties in good health. The material sequenced was memory CD4+ T cells sorted from blood. The cell subset or site label on this specimen signifies: CD45RA-negative fraction. The nucleotide sequence is TGTGCCAGCAGCAAATTACCTAGGGGGCAAGGAATCGAGCAGTACTTC. This translates into CASSKLPRGQGIEQYF.